Listed here are 14 T cell receptor beta chains from one sample, sequenced in a study of CD8+ T cells in alopecia areata. Extracted RNA was reverse transcribed into cDNA, the sequencing template. The protocol was immunoSEQ multiplex PCR, while the TCRdb copy is restricted to in-frame clones and leaves out a portion. The sample yields 290,000 or so clones, without any singletons. The pooled cutaneous lymph node cells were sorted using several markers (CD4, CD8alpha, NKG2D, NKG2ACE and others). Sequenced input: CD4+ T cells sorted from a lymph node. Source of these receptors: a C3H/HeJ mouse with alopecia areata. Mouse MHC haplotype: H2-k.

In its sample, this clone was seen a few times. Gene labels here are mouse ones. The CDR3 is cut off 4 residues early in the read; its end comes from the germline J gene. This chain uses TRBV19 with TRBJ2-3, with 8 bases that match TRBD2. The CDR3 consists of 14 residues. Per the germline V gene, CDR1 is FNHDT and CDR2 is SITEND (reference sequence). J gave up 3 bases and V 2 bases, and 2 bases lay outside the gene matches. CDR3 sequence reads: CASSMSGGAETLYF. CDR3 DNA (partial): TGTGCCAGCAGTATGTCTGGGGGGGCAGAA.

As regards this clone: Mouse germline and gene names are used. From the germline J gene comes the end of the CDR3, since the read stops 4 residues before it. The chain couples TRBV17 to TRBJ2-3, with TRBD2 matching over 11 bases. In germline, CDR1 is MNHDT, CDR2 YYDKIL. J lost 0 bases, V lost 2 bases, and 7 bases had no gene match. The CDR3 length is 18 residues. CDR3 bases read: TGTGCTAGCAGTAGACTCCGGGACTGGGGGAAGAGTGCAGAA. Translation gives CASSRLRDWGKSAE. The whole CDR3 reads CASSRLRDWGKSAETLYF.

This clone has only a few counts. Gene names denote mouse genes. The DNA ends 4 residues before the CDR3 does, and the rest of the CDR3 is filled in from the germline J gene. The chain carries TRBV13-3 and TRBJ2-4; 9 bases match TRBD2. The CDR3 loop spans 14 amino acids. CDR1 is NNHDY and CDR2 is SYVADS in the germline V gene. CDR3 DNA, as far as it was read: TGTGCCAGCAGTGATGACTGGGGGGAAAAC. Translated, it gives CASSDDWGEN. The full CDR3 protein is CASSDDWGENTLYF.

This clone was counted only a few times. Gene labels here are mouse ones. This chain's CDR3 is CTCSPGLANYAEQFF. The sequenced part of the CDR3 DNA is TGCACCTGCAGTCCGGGACTGGCTAACTATGCT. V usage is TRBV1 and J usage is TRBJ2-1; 8 nucleotides align to TRBD2. The read comes to an end 4 residues before the CDR3 does, leaving the germline J gene to fill in the end. V was clipped by 5 bases and J by 0 bases; unmatched bases: 3. The length of the CDR3 is 15 residues. Looked up from germline, CDR1 is NSQYPW and CDR2 is LRSPGD (reference sequence).

This clone appeared a few times. The gene symbols are mouse symbols. The CDR3 is cut off 4 residues early in the read; its end comes from the germline J gene. The V gene is TRBV1, the J gene TRBJ2-7; D gene unclear. Germline-derived CDR1 and CDR2 are NSQYPW and LRSPGD (reference sequence). CDR3 size: 12 residues. Trimming took 6 bases from V and 3 from J, leaving 9 bases between them. The chain's CDR3 is CTCSPDIYEQYF. The DNA read from the CDR3 is TGCACCTGCAGCCCCGACATCTAT.

In its sample, this clone was seen a few times. Gene names and germline refer to mouse. With the read ending 4 residues before the CDR3 end, the germline J gene is used to fill in that end. The J gene is TRBJ1-1, the V gene TRBV13-3; 7 bases are a match to TRBD1. There are 13 residues in the CDR3. J lost 0 bases, V lost 10 bases, and 6 bases had no gene match. CDR1 and CDR2 from the germline V gene are NNHDY and SYVADS. CDR3 sequence reads: CACRGTANTEVFF. The sequenced CDR3 bases are TGTGCCTGCCGGGGGACAGCAAACACA.

Comment on this clone: Gene names are the mouse ones. With the read ending 3 residues before the CDR3 end, the germline J gene is used to fill in that end. The chain joins TRBV5 to TRBJ1-6; tentatively, D is TRBD1 (6 bases). TRBJ1-6 is treated as an ORF (open reading frame) with a function not yet certain. Trimming took off 0 bases at V and 8 bases at J, with 11 bases between the two ends. This CDR3 spans 15 amino acids. CDR1 and CDR2 from the germline V gene are LGHNA and YNLKQL (reference sequence). The DNA read from the CDR3 is TGTGCCAGCAGCCAAGACAGGGGAGGGGATTCGCCC. Residues: CASSQDRGGDSP. From start to end, the CDR3 is CASSQDRGGDSPLYF.

This clone appeared a few times. Gene names are mouse gene names. The CDR3 extends 4 residues past the end of the read, so its final part is completed from the germline J gene. The rearrangement uses TRBV13-3 and TRBJ1-1; 7 nucleotides match TRBD1. CDR1 is NNHDY, CDR2 SYVADS, per germline. The CDR3 extends over 13 amino acids. The DNA read from the CDR3 is TGTGCCAGCAGTGATGTGCAGGGGGGA. Encoded protein: CASSDVQGG. The whole CDR3 sequence reads CASSDVQGGEVFF.

A remark on this clone: Gene names and germline refer to mouse. Read sequence stops 4 residues before the CDR3 end, and the germline J gene provides the missing end. The J gene is TRBJ2-7, the V gene TRBV19; 8 bases agree with TRBD2. In germline, CDR1 is FNHDT, CDR2 SITEND (reference sequence). The CDR3 spans 13 residues. The DNA read from the CDR3 is TGTGCCAGCAGTCCGGACTGGGAGTAT. It encodes CASSPDWEY. The CDR3 as a whole reads CASSPDWEYEQYF.

A note on this clone: Gene and germline names: mouse. The read gets to within 4 residues of the CDR3 end, and the germline J gene fills in the rest. J is TRBJ2-5 and V is TRBV19; 10 nucleotides agree with TRBD2. CDR1 is FNHDT, CDR2 SITEND, per germline (reference sequence). The length of the CDR3 is 14 residues. CDR3 loop: CASSKTGGTDTQYF. CDR3 DNA (partial): TGTGCCAGCAGTAAGACTGGGGGGACAGAC.

In its sample, this clone was seen a few times. The genes and germline here are from mouse. The read terminates 4 residues ahead of where the CDR3 ends, so the germline J gene completes it. The chain carries TRBV19 and TRBJ2-1, with 10 bases matching TRBD1. With V trimmed by 6 bases and J by 4 bases, 4 bases remained unmatched. This CDR3 contains 14 residues. CDR1 and CDR2 from the germline V gene are FNHDT and SITEND (reference sequence). CDR3 in amino acids: CASIPGQGYAEQFF. The CDR3 bases that were read are TGTGCCAGCATCCCGGGACAGGGGTATGCT.

The table lists this clone with a few counts. The listed genes are named as in mouse. With the read ending 4 residues before the CDR3 end, the germline J gene is used to fill in that end. The rearrangement joins TRBV19 to TRBJ2-7; TRBD1 aligns across 7 bases. The CDR3 covers 14 residues. Germline V gives CDR1 FNHDT, CDR2 SITEND (reference sequence). V gave up 2 bases and J gave up 3 bases; unmatched junction bases: 5. The CDR3 DNA, read in part, is TGTGCCAGCAGTATTCGGGACAGCCTCTAT. Encoded protein: CASSIRDSLY. The CDR3 in full is CASSIRDSLYEQYF.

This clone was recorded a few times. Genes here carry mouse names. The CDR3 end falls 4 residues outside the read, so it is completed with the germline J gene. V and J are TRBV14 and TRBJ2-5; no clear D gene. The V end lost 5 bases, the J end lost 0 bases, and 10 bases lay between the germline ends. Germline V gene data show CDR1 as SGHDT and CDR2 as FRDEAV. The CDR3 is 14 amino acids. The DNA read from the CDR3 is TGTGCCAGCAGGCTTACAGTTAACCAAGAC. Its protein product is CASRLTVNQD. The CDR3 reads in full as CASRLTVNQDTQYF. Full variable domain (outside the CDR3, taken from reference TRBV14 and TRBJ2-5): EAGVTQSPRYAVLQEGQAVSFWCDPISGHDTLYWYQQPRDQGPQLLVYFRDEAVIDNSQLPSDRFSAVRPKGTNSTLKIQSAKQGDTATYLCASRLTVNQDTQYFGPGTRLLVL.

Comments on this clone: Germline and genes here are mouse. The read ends 3 residues before the CDR3 terminus; that terminus is restored from the germline J gene. This specimen includes other DNA sequences encoding the same CDR3. V usage is TRBV19 and J usage is TRBJ1-6, with 7 positions matching TRBD1. TRBJ1-6 carries the ORF label, with uncertain function. Trimming took 5 bases from V and 3 from J; bases not matched to a gene: 2. The CDR3 has 14 amino acids. Germline CDR1 is FNHDT and CDR2 is SITEND (reference sequence). The CDR3 DNA, read in part, is TGTGCCAGCAGGGGACAGAACTATAATTCGCCC. Protein: CASRGQNYNSP. In full, the CDR3 is CASRGQNYNSPLYF.